Given below is one T cell receptor beta chain in context. It lacks a known antigen. Base-call qualities are not available, and no considerably larger clone is one nucleotide away. The immunoSEQ Assay, a bias-controlled multiplex PCR, was used to amplify TCRbeta CDR3 regions from genomic DNA. Regarding the original processing steps: The number of nucleated cells in each sample was estimated from the amplification of reference gene primers within the assay. To quantify the absolute abundance of each unique TCRbeta CDR3 rearrangement, sequence reads were collapsed and filtered. For each sample, productive Simpson clonality was calculated as the square root of Simpson's diversity index across productive rearrangements. TCRdb holds this immuneACCESS table with in-frame rearrangements only. Some clones are missing; in checked studies, unresolved V genes explain under half, and the rest has no known cause. V, J and clone size are taken as reported in that table, and D and trimming were inferred from the DNA itself. The table for this sample lists some 150,000 clones; roughly 79% of them were counted only once. The ten largest make up under 3% of the sample.

Participants in the prospective study were enrolled through a virtual design, were aged about 18 to 100 years, and lived in roughly 24 United States geographic areas. Cohort assignment in the prospective study relied on participant-reported clinical history from a screening survey and a study questionnaire. Recovered participants in ImmuneRACE Cohort 3 were defined by two consecutive negative NP/OP PCR tests, clearance by a healthcare professional, or resolution of symptoms. In the prospective study, whole blood, serum and a nasopharyngeal or oropharyngeal swab were collected from each participant by mobile phlebotomists. Participants in the prospective study had the option to provide additional blood draws and questionnaires over a roughly 2-month period. Before DNA extraction, blood samples from the prospective study were shipped at room temperature or frozen. This specimen belongs to a study of blood T cell repertoires in COVID-19 (dated by TCRdb to 2020 to 2021). For the wider study: Samples from collaborators originated in the United States, Italy and Spain and spanned both the acute and convalescent phases of COVID-19. The prospective study material was composed of cDNA or gDNA derived from T cells, B-cell-depleted T cells, or PBMCs. Deeply sampled blood TCRbeta repertoires from subjects exposed to, actively infected with, or recovered from COVID-19 were included in the dataset. The repertoires were released in a freely available public database meant as a resource for research on the immune response to SARS-CoV-2. The samples were drawn from two sources: the first 160 participants of the ongoing ImmuneRACE study, and 950 to 1,500 subjects contributed by 6 global collaborators. Nearly every sample came with metadata listing a de-identified subject ID, COVID-19 status, age in years and sex. Where available, HLA class I and class II types were taken from metadata supplied by the sample provider and were not determined by assay-based typing.

Study-wide conclusions, independent of this receptor: The amount of clinical and demographic metadata varied by source and participant and was provided uncurated.

The receptor was isolated from a woman aged 50 to 60 who had recovered from COVID-19. Sequenced sample: PBMCs or T cells enriched from blood (not recorded which).

CDR3 protein: CASSSSGTRLNEQFF. The nucleotide sequence reads TGTGCCAGCAGCTCTTCCGGGACTAGACTTAATGAGCAGTTCTTC. The chain is assembled from TRBV5-4 and TRBJ2-1, with 8 junctional bases fitting TRBD2. The CDR3 numbers 15 residues from cysteine through phenylalanine. The retained sequence is limited to the CDR3, 45 bases, with the frame set at the first base. The germline V gene encodes CDR1 SGHNT and CDR2 YYREEE (reference sequence). Relative to germline, V is missing 3 bases and J is missing 7 bases, with 9 bases of the junction outside any gene match.